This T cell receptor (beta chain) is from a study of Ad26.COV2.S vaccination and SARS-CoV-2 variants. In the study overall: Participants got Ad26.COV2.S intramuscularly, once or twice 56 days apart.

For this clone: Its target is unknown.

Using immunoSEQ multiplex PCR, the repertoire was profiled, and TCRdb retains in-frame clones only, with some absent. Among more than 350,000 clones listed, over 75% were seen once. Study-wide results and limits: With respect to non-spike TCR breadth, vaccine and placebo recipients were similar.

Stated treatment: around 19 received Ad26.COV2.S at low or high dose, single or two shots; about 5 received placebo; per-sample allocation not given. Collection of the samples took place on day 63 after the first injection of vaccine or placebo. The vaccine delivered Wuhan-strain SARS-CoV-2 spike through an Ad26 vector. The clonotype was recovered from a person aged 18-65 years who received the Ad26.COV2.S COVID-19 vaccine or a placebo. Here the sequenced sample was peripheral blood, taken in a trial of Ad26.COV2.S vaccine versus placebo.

This CDR3 is CASRIQGQVLPEAFF. CDR3 bases: TGTGCCAGCAGAATCCAGGGCCAGGTTCTCCCTGAAGCTTTCTTT. The chain employs TRBV28 and TRBJ1-1; D possibly corresponds to TRBD1 (5 bases). CDR3 length: 15 amino acids. Trimming took 6 bases from V and 6 from J, leaving 20 bases between them. Per germline, CDR1 MDHEN and CDR2 SYDVKM.